This T cell receptor beta chain was sequenced during a study of Graves' ophthalmopathy and Graves' hyperthyroidism. From germline, CDR1 is SQVTM and CDR2 ANQGSEA. This CDR3 comprises 12 residues. The junction had 7 bases not matched to a gene; V was cut back by 7 bases and J by 5 bases. RNA served as the template for amplifying TCR beta CDR3 regions. HTBI primers primed a first-round RT-PCR, and a second-round multiplex PCR followed. Each CDR3 protein is one row after TCRdb ran MiXCR on the multiplex PCR reads. The repertoire holds about 400,000 distinct CDR3 sequences, about 17% seen once, with around 1.6% in the top ten. This clonotype has a handful of counts.

Sequenced sample: peripheral blood. This TCR was sampled from a young woman with Graves' ophthalmopathy. This chain joins TRBV29-1 and TRBJ2-7, with TRBD1 matching over 8 bases. This chain's CDR3 is CSAAQTGDEQYF. CDR3 nucleotides: TGCAGCGCTGCTCAGACAGGGGACGAGCAGTACTTC.